This TCR beta chain came from a study of siplizumab effects on memory and regulatory T cells. Broader study findings: Siplizumab gave mappable alloreactive CD4+ clones an average Treg-derived fraction of 68.8%, against roughly 30% in controls. It seemed that naive T cells were more diverse than memory cells and were major contributors to the alloresponse.

The assay covered around 9.1 x 10^4 TCR templates per sample. Method: immunoSEQ multiplex PCR; TCRdb's copy keeps in-frame clones and lacks some. The sample has approximately 90,000 clones; about 94% are singletons. Turning to this clone: Its target is unknown.

In germline, CDR1 is MNHEY, CDR2 SVGAGI. V lost 8 bases, J lost 3 bases, and 5 bases stayed unmatched. The CDR3 is made up of 13 amino acids. This chain links TRBV6-5 with TRBJ1-1; TRBD1 matches 8 bases. The sample comprised non-Treg CD4+ T cells sorted from blood. This sequence originates from a human donor in good health. In nucleotides, the CDR3 is TGTGCCAGCCGCAGGGGGCTACACACTGAAGCTTTCTTT. This translates into CASRRGLHTEAFF.